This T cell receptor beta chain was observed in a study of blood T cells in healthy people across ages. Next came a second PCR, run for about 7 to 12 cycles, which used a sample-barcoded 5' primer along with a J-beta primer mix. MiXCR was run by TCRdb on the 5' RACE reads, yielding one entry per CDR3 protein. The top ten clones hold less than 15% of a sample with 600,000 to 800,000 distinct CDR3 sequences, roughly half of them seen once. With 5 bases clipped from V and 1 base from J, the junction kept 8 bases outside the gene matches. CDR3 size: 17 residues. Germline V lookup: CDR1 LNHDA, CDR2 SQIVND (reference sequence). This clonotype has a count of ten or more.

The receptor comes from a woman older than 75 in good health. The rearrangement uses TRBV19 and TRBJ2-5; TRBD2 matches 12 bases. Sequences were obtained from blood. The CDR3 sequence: CASSHPTSGGIQETQYF. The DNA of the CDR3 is TGTGCCAGTAGTCACCCAACTAGCGGGGGGATCCAAGAGACCCAGTACTTC.